This note documents a single T cell receptor beta chain sequence. The sample has other DNA sequences that encode this CDR3 too. This sample is drawn from a study of PD-1 blockade in classical Hodgkin lymphoma. All trial patients relapsed after autologous stem cell transplantation. The data were produced by immunoSEQ multiplex PCR, yet TCRdb's version contains in-frame clones alone and is incomplete. The profile shows around 46,000 clones, roughly 80% of them singletons. V was trimmed by 0 bases and J by 0 bases, leaving 6 bases between them. CDR1 and CDR2 (germline): MNHNY, SVGAGI (reference sequence). This CDR3 is 15 amino acids long.

This specimen was peripheral blood mononuclear cells (PBMCs), taken before the second cycle of nivolumab. V gene TRBV6-6 combines with J gene TRBJ1-3; D not resolved. This receptor was identified in a human donor with classical Hodgkin lymphoma. The CDR3 here is CASSYSRGSGNTIYF. CDR3 DNA: TGTGCCAGCAGTTACTCGCGGGGCTCTGGAAACACCATATATTTT.